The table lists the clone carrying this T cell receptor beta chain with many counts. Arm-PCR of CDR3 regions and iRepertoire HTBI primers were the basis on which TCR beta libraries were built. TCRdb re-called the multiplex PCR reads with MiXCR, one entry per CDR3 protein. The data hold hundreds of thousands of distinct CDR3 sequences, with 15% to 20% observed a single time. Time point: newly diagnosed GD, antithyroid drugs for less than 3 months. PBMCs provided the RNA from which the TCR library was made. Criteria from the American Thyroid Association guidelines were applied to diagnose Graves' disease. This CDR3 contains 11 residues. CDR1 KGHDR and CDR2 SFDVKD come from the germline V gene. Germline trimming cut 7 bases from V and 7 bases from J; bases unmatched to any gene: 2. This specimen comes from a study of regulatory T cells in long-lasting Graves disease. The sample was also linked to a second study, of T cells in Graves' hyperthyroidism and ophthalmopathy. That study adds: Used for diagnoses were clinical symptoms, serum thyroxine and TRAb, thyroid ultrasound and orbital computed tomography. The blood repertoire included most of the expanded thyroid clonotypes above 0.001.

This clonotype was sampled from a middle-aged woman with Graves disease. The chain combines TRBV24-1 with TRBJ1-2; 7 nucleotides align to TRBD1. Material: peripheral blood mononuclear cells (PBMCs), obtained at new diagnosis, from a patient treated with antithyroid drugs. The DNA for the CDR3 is TGTGCCACCAGAGACAGGGCTGGCTACACCTTC. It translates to CATRDRAGYTF.